Sequencing of this T cell receptor beta chain was carried out in a study of T cell clusters in autoimmune cytopenias. Overall study context: A median age of approximately 64 years and mean of 56 years characterized healthy donor controls.

TRB was amplified from about 270 ng of peripheral blood genomic DNA per sample. Germline V gene lookup returns CDR1 LNHDA and CDR2 SQIVND (reference sequence). The CDR3 length is 15 residues. TRB was amplified by touch-down multiplex PCR, primer pools A and B combined. TCRdb reprocessed the multiplex PCR reads, with one entry per CDR3 protein and no DNA. The repertoire table contains thousands of distinct CDR3 sequences. These same data were also listed under a study on T cell repertoires in aging, cancer and after chemotherapy. That work contributes: Healthy donors lost TCR diversity with age mainly through richness, cancer patients through richness and evenness. Median generation probability rose over the chemotherapy interval in each cancer cohort, suggesting rebound thymic output. The repertoire data cannot show anything about immunological memory following chemotherapy.

The clonotype comes from a human donor in good health. The chain has TRBV19 and TRBJ1-1; TCRdb's D call of TRBD1 is untestable without DNA. The sample consisted of peripheral blood. Here the CDR3 reads CASSIFGGGVTEAFF.